The clone carrying this T cell receptor (beta chain) appeared once. This record belongs to a study of breast tumors, draining lymph nodes, adjacent tissues. TCRdb processed the multiplex PCR reads anew with MiXCR; each CDR3 protein has one entry. The table lists about 7,600 distinct CDR3 sequences, about 70% of them singletons. This clonotype originated in a female donor with breast cancer. Some clones in this sample may be carry-over from other donors' samples. The sequencing input was tumor-adjacent breast tissue.

CDR3 loop: CAGKTDQETQYF. The CDR3 DNA sequence: TGTGCCGGAAAGACGGATCAAGAGACCCAGTACTTC. The rearrangement joins TRBV2 to TRBJ2-5; no definite D call. Germline lookup yields CDR1 SNHLY and CDR2 FYNNEI. This CDR3 has 12 amino acids. V gave up 11 bases and J gave up 2 bases, with 12 bases separating them.